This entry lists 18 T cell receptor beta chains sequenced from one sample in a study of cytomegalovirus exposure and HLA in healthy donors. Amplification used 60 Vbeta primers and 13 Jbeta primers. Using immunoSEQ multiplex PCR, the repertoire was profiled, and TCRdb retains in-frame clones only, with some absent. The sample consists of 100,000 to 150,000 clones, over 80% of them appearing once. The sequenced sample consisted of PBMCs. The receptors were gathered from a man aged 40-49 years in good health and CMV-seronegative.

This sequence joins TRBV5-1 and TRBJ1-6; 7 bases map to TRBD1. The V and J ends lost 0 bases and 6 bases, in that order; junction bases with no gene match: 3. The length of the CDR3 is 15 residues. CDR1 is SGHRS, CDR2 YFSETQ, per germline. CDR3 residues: CASSLVQGPNSPLHF. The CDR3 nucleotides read TGCGCCAGCAGCTTGGTACAGGGGCCTAATTCACCCCTCCACTTT.

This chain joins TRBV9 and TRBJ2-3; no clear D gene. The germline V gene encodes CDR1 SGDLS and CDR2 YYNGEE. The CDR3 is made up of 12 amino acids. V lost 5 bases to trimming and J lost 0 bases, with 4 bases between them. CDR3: CASRASTDTQYF. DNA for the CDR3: TGTGCCAGCAGGGCTAGCACAGATACGCAGTATTTT.

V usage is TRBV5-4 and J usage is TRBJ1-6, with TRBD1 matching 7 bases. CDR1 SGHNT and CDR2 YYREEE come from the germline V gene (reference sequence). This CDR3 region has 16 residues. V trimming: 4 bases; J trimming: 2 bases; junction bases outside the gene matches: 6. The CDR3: CASSRDRVAYNSPLHF. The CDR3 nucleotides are TGTGCCAGCAGCAGAGACAGGGTGGCCTATAATTCACCCCTCCACTTT.

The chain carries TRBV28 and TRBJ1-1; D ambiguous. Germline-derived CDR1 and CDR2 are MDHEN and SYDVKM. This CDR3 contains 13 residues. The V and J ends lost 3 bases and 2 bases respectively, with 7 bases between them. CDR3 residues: CASSLRENTEAFF. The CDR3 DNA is TGTGCCAGCAGTTTGCGAGAAAACACTGAAGCTTTCTTT.

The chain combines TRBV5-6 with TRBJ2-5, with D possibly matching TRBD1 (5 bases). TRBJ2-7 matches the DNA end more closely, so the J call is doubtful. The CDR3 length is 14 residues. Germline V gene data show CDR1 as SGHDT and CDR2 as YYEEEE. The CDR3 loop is CASSPQGADYEQYF. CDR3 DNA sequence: TGTGCCAGCAGCCCTCAAGGGGCGGACTACGAGCAGTACTTC.

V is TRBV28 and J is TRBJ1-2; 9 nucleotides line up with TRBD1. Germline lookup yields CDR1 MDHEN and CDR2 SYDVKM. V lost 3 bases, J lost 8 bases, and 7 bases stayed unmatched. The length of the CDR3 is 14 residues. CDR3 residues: CASSFGQGTMGYTF. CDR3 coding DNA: TGTGCCAGCAGTTTCGGACAGGGGACAATGGGCTACACCTTC.

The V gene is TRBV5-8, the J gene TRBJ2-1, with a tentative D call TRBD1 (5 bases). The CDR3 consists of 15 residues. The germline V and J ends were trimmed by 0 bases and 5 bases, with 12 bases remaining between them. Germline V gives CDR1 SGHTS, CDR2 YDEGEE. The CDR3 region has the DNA TGTGCCAGCAGCTTGGGAGCGACAGTTAACAATGAGCAGTTCTTC. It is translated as CASSLGATVNNEQFF.

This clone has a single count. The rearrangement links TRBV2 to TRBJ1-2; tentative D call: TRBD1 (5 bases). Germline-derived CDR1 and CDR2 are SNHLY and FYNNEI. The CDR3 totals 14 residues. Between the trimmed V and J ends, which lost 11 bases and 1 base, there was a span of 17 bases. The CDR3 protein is CAVPPKGRNYGYTF. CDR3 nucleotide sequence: TGTGCCGTACCTCCCAAGGGGCGTAACTATGGCTACACCTTC.

Here the CDR3 DNA reads TGTGCCAGCAGCTGGATACTAGCGGGAGAAGCTGGGGCCAACGTCCTGACTTTC. Amino acids: CASSWILAGEAGANVLTF. J is TRBJ2-6 and V is TRBV5-6; TRBD2 matches 11 bases. Germline assignment: CDR1 SGHDT and CDR2 YYEEEE. V shed 3 bases, J shed 2 bases, and the junction held 7 bases outside the gene matches. The CDR3 contains 18 residues.

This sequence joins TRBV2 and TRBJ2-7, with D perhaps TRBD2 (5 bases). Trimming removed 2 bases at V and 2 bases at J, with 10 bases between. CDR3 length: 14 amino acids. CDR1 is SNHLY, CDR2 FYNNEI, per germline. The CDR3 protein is CASSEPGNTYEQYF. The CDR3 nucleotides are TGTGCCAGCAGTGAACCGGGGAATACCTACGAGCAGTACTTC.

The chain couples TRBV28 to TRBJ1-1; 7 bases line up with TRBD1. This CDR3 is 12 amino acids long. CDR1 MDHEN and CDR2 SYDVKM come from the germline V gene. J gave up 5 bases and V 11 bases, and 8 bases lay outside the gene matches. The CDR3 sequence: CAWAGRGTEAFF. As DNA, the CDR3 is TGTGCCTGGGCAGGCAGGGGGACTGAAGCTTTCTTT.

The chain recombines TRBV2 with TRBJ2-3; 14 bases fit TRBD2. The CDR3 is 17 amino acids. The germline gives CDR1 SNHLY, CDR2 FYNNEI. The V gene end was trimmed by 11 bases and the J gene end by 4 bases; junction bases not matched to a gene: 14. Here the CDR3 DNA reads TGTGCCTCGTCCGGGACTAGCGGGGGCGAGCTGCCAGATACGCAGTATTTT. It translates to CASSGTSGGELPDTQYF.

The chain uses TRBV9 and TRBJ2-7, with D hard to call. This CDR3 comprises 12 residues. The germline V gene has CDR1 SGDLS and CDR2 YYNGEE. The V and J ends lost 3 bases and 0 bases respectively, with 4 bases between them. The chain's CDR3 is CASSGSSYEQYF. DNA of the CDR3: TGTGCCAGCAGCGGGAGCTCCTACGAGCAGTACTTC.

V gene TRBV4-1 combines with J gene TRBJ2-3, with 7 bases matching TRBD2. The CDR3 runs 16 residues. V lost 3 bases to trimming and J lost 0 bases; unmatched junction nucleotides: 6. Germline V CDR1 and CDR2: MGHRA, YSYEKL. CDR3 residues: CASSQGLAVSTDTQYF. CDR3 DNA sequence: TGCGCCAGCAGCCAGGGCCTAGCGGTGAGCACAGATACGCAGTATTTT.

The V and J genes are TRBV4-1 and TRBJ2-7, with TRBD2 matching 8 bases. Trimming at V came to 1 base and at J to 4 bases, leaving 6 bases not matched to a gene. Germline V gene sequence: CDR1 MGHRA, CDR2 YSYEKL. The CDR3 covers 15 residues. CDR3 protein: CASSQGRERGYEQYF. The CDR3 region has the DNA TGCGCCAGCAGCCAAGGTCGTGAGCGGGGGTACGAGCAGTACTTC.

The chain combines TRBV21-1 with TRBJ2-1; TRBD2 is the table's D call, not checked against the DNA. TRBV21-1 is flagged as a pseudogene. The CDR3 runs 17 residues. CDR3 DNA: TGTGCCAGCAGCAAAAAGAGGGGGCGGGGGGCCTACAATGAGCAGTTCTTC. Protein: CASSKKRGRGAYNEQFF.

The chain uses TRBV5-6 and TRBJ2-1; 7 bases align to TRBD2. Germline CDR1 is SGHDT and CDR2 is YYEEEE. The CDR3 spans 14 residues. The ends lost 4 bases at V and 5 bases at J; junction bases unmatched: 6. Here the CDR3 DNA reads TGTGCCAGCAGCCCTGGACTAGTTCACAATGAGCAGTTCTTC. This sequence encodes CASSPGLVHNEQFF.

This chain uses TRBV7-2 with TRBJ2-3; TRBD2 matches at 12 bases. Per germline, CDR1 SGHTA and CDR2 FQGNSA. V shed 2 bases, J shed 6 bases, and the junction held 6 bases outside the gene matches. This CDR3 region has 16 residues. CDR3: CASSLNPSGGADTQYF. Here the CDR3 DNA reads TGTGCCAGCAGCTTAAACCCTAGCGGGGGGGCGGATACGCAGTATTTT.